Given below is one T cell receptor beta chain in context. This sample is part of a study of blood T cell repertoires in COVID-19. The table came from immunoSEQ multiplex PCR; TCRdb's copy has only in-frame clones and leaves some out. The sample lists 90,000 to 120,000 clones; roughly 72% were seen once. There are 12 residues in the CDR3. CDR1 is ENHRY, CDR2 SYGVKD, per germline. Trimming stripped 9 bases from V and 4 bases from J, with 13 bases between. Material: peripheral blood. This sequence originates from a man at least 80 years old with acute or convalescent COVID-19. The chain couples TRBV10-3 to TRBJ2-7, with D maybe TRBD1 (5 bases). The CDR3 DNA sequence: TGTGCCATTCGCCAGGGAACATACGAGCAGTACTTC. Encoded protein: CAIRQGTYEQYF.